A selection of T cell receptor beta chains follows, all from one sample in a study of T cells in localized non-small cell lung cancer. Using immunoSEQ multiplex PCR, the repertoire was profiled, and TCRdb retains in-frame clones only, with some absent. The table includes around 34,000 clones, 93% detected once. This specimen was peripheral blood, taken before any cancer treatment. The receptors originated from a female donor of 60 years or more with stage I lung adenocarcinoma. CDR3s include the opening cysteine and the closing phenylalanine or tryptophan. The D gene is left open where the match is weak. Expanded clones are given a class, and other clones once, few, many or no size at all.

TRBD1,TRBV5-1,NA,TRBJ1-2,TGCGCCAGCAGCTTGGCTCCGGACAGGGTCTATGGCTACACCTTC,CASSLAPDRVYGYTF
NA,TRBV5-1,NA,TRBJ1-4,TGCGCCAGCAGCTTTCTGGGGATGTTAGACGAAAAACTGTTTTTT,CASSFLGMLDEKLFF
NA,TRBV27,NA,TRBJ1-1,TGTGCCACCCAGACAGGTGAAGCTTTCTTT,CATQTGEAFF
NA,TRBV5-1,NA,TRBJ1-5,TGCGCCAGCAGCTTAGAAGGGCTTGGGAATCAGCCCCAGCATTTT,CASSLEGLGNQPQHF
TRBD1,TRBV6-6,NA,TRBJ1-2,TGTGCCGGGAAAGGACAGGGAGGGGATGGCTACACCTTC,CAGKGQGGDGYTF
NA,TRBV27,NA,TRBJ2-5,TGTGCCAGCAGTTTATTTAAGGGGGCGGGGGAGACCCAGTACTTC,CASSLFKGAGETQYF
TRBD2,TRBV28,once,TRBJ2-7,TGTGCCAGCAGCCGGGGAGGTCTAGCGGGAGACGAGCAGTACTTC,CASSRGGLAGDEQYF
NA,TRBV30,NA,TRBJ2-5,TGTGCCTGGAGTGTAAGTGGTCAGACCCAGTACTTC,CAWSVSGQTQYF
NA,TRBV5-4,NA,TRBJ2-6,TGTGCCAGCAGCTTTGGCAGGGCCCTCTCTGGGGCCAACGTCCTGACTTTC,CASSFGRALSGANVLTF
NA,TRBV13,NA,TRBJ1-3,TGTGCCAGCAGCTTACCTCGGACAGCCGGAAACACCATATATTTT,CASSLPRTAGNTIYF
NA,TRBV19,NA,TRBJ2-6,TGTGCCAGTAGGGACTTATACTCTGGGGCCAACGTCCTGACTTTC,CASRDLYSGANVLTF
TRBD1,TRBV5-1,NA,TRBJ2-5,TGCGCCAGCAGTCTAGGACCGACAGGGGGCGGGGAGACCCAGTACTTC,CASSLGPTGGGETQYF
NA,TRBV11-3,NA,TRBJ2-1,TGTGCCAGCAGCGGGGGGCTAGCGGCCACCTACAATGAGCAGTTCTTC,CASSGGLAATYNEQFF
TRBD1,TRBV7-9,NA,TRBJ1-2,TGTGCCAGCACCCTAACAGGGGACCGCGGCTACACCTTC,CASTLTGDRGYTF
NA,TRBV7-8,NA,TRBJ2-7,TGTGCCAGCAGCTTCAGTTCGGGGGAGCAGTACTTC,CASSFSSGEQYF
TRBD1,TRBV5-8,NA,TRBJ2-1,TGTGCCAGCAGACAGGACAGGGGAGGGCAGTTCTTC,CASRQDRGGQFF
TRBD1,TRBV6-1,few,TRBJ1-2,TGTGCCAGCAGTGAAAATTTTGTGACAGGGTTTGGCTACACCTTC,CASSENFVTGFGYTF